What follows are 26 T cell receptor beta chains derived from one specimen sequenced in a study of identical twins. MiXCR was run by TCRdb on the 5' RACE reads, yielding one entry per CDR3 protein. The sample has roughly 480,000 distinct CDR3 sequences, less than 25% seen once. This same sample was also part of a study on T cells expressing NK-cell markers.

The specimen sequenced was CD4+ T cells sorted from blood. The receptors originated from a woman between 18 and 29 years old in good health.

This chain joins TRBV5-4 and TRBJ2-7; D uncertain. This CDR3 has 15 amino acids. The ends were cut back, 4 bases at V and 0 bases at J, with 14 bases in the middle. Germline assignment: CDR1 SGHNT and CDR2 YYREEE (reference sequence). CDR3 protein: CASSHGGTNSYEQYF. The CDR3 DNA reads as TGTGCCAGCAGCCATGGTGGAACTAACTCCTACGAGCAGTACTTC. The full variable domain, its missing parts supplied by reference TRBV5-4 and TRBJ2-7, is ETGVTQSPTHLIKTRGQQVTLRCSSQSGHNTVSWYQQALGQGPQFIFQYYREEENGRGNFPPRFSGLQFPNYSSELNVNALELDDSALYLCASSHGGTNSYEQYFGPGTRLTVT.

This clonotype was seen a handful of times. V is TRBV20-1 and J is TRBJ1-1; no clear D gene. V was shortened by 6 bases and J by 10 bases, with 12 bases between the two germline ends. Germline values: CDR1 DFQATT, CDR2 SNEGSKA (reference sequence). The CDR3 sequence is 10 residues long. The CDR3 spells CSANDWGAFF. CDR3 DNA: TGCAGTGCAAATGATTGGGGAGCTTTCTTT.

The chain links TRBV11-3 to TRBJ2-2; D is ambiguous. CDR3 length: 12 residues. V was clipped by 5 bases and J by 9 bases, with 10 bases between them. Per germline, CDR1 SGHNT and CDR2 YENEEA. CDR3: CASSPYTRELFF. The DNA of the CDR3 is TGTGCCAGCAGCCCCTATACTAGGGAGCTGTTTTTT.

The CDR3 DNA sequence: TGCGCCAGCAGTCTCGATGGCAGGGCTTCCTACGAGCAGTACTTC. It yields the protein CASSLDGRASYEQYF. This chain connects TRBV10-2 to TRBJ2-7, with a tentative D call TRBD1 (5 bases). CDR1 and CDR2 (germline): WSHSY, SAAADI. The length of the CDR3 is 15 residues. Trimming shortened V by 5 bases and J by 1 base, and 15 bases separated the two germline ends.

This clonotype was seen only once. The junction departs from germline at one end; a sequencing error may be responsible. The chain employs TRBV7-2 and TRBJ2-2, with D possibly being TRBD2 (6 bases). CDR3 length: 13 amino acids. Germline V gene sequence: CDR1 SGHTA, CDR2 FQGNSA. Here the CDR3 reads CASRLAAIGELFF. For the CDR3, the DNA is TGTGCCAGCAGATTAGCGGCAATCGGGGAGCTGTTTTTT.

The chain carries TRBV9 and TRBJ2-1, with 12 positions matching TRBD2. With V trimmed by 1 base and J by 8 bases, 4 bases remained unmatched. The germline V gene has CDR1 SGDLS and CDR2 YYNGEE. The CDR3 runs 15 residues. CDR3 sequence reads: CASSVRPSGRDEQFF. The CDR3 nucleotides read TGTGCCAGCAGCGTACGGCCTAGCGGGAGGGATGAGCAGTTCTTC.

The sample holds a few counts of this clonotype. The V call is TRBV20-1, the J call TRBJ2-5; D uncertain. Germline assignment: CDR1 DFQATT and CDR2 SNEGSKA (reference sequence). This CDR3 spans 11 amino acids. Trimming pared 3 bases from V and 5 bases from J, leaving 7 bases between. CDR3 nucleotide sequence: TGCAGTGCTAGTGGCTGGGAGACCCAGTACTTC. It translates to CSASGWETQYF.

This clonotype was counted between two and nine times. V is TRBV25-1 and J is TRBJ1-4; the match to TRBD1 covers 7 bases. The ends lost 6 bases at V and 8 bases at J; junction bases unmatched: 6. CDR1 and CDR2 from the germline V gene are MGHDK and SYGVNS. CDR3 size: 13 residues. The CDR3 bases are TGTGCCAGCAGAGACAGGGTGGGCGAAAAACTGTTTTTT. Translation: CASRDRVGEKLFF.

V is TRBV28 and J is TRBJ2-7, with TRBD1 matching 7 bases. CDR3 length: 14 residues. Germline-derived CDR1 and CDR2 are MDHEN and SYDVKM. Unmatched junction bases numbered 8, after V lost 6 bases and J lost 3 bases. The CDR3 nucleotides read TGTGCCAGCAGAACCGGACAGGCCTTCTACGAGCAGTACTTC. Protein: CASRTGQAFYEQYF.

The table lists this clonotype with a few counts. The chain has TRBV25-1 and TRBJ2-5; either TRBD1 or TRBD2 may fit D (5 bases each). CDR1 and CDR2 from the germline V gene are MGHDK and SYGVNS. V was shortened by 3 bases and J by 4 bases, with 15 bases between the two germline ends. This CDR3 comprises 15 residues. In DNA form, the CDR3 reads TGTGCCAGCAGTGACCCGAGGGGTAGGGGAGAGACCCAGTACTTC. This encodes CASSDPRGRGETQYF. The full variable domain, completed using reference TRBV25-1 and TRBJ2-5, is EADIYQTPRYLVIGTGKKITLECSQTMGHDKMYWYQQDPGMELHLIHYSYGVNSTEKGDLSSESTVSRIRTEHFPLTLESARPSHTSQYLCASSDPRGRGETQYFGPGTRLLVL.

This clonotype is a singleton in its sample. CDR3 DNA: TGTGCCAGCAGCGTAGTAGCGGGTAACTACAATGAGCAGTTCTTC. Protein product: CASSVVAGNYNEQFF. The gene calls are TRBV9 and TRBJ2-1; 7 bases agree with TRBD2. CDR3 length: 15 residues. Germline V gene lookup returns CDR1 SGDLS and CDR2 YYNGEE. The trim removed 0 bases at V and 3 bases at J, leaving 3 bases unmatched.

The V call is TRBV2, the J call TRBJ2-7; D not certain. The CDR3 length is 12 residues. Looked up from germline, CDR1 is SNHLY and CDR2 is FYNNEI. Trimming cost V 6 bases and J 3 bases, with 9 bases left between them. CDR3 coding DNA: TGTGCCAGCAGGGCAGACGACTACGAGCAGTACTTC. Translating gives CASRADDYEQYF.

This clonotype was picked up a small number of times. The chain employs TRBV11-2 and TRBJ1-4, with D uncertain. The V gene's germline CDR1 is SGHAT and CDR2 FQNNGV. V was cut by 5 bases and J by 7 bases, with 11 bases left in between. There are 13 residues in the CDR3. CDR3 sequence: CASSRRGIEKLFF. The CDR3 DNA follows: TGTGCCAGCAGCCGAAGAGGAATTGAAAAACTGTTTTTT.

The V gene is TRBV6-4, the J gene TRBJ2-1, with 9 bases that match TRBD2. The ends lost 8 bases at V and 6 bases at J; junction bases unmatched: 5. Germline V gene data show CDR1 as MRHNA and CDR2 as SNTAGT. There are 13 residues in the CDR3. The CDR3 loop is CASRLAGSNEQFF. DNA for the CDR3: TGTGCCAGCCGGCTAGCGGGGTCCAATGAGCAGTTCTTC.

The chain combines TRBV12-3 or TRBV12-4 with TRBJ2-7, with 8 bases that match TRBD2. The CDR3 is 19 amino acids. V lost 6 bases, J lost 6 bases, and 25 bases stayed unmatched. The CDR3 loop reads CASSMDGVRGTREMAEQYF. Here the CDR3 DNA reads TGTGCCAGCAGCATGGACGGCGTCCGGGGGACTAGGGAGATGGCCGAGCAGTACTTC.

The chain couples TRBV15 to TRBJ1-2, with D possibly matching TRBD1 (5 bases). Germline V gives CDR1 LNHNV, CDR2 YYDKDF (reference sequence). V dropped 0 bases and J dropped 8 bases, with 16 bases sitting between them. The CDR3 is 15 residues long. The CDR3: CATSRDYRGLDGYTF. CDR3 DNA: TGTGCCACCAGCAGAGATTATAGGGGTTTGGACGGCTACACCTTC.

This clonotype came up a few times. V usage is TRBV9 and J usage is TRBJ2-5; D might be TRBD1 (6 bases). The CDR3 length is 16 residues. The ends were cut back, 3 bases at V and 5 bases at J, with 20 bases in the middle. Germline V lookup: CDR1 SGDLS, CDR2 YYNGEE. The CDR3 here is CASSAGDTQRGETQYF. The CDR3 DNA is TGTGCCAGCAGCGCCGGGGACACCCAAAGGGGGGAGACCCAGTACTTC.

This clonotype has at least ten counts. The J gene is TRBJ1-5, the V gene TRBV12-3 or TRBV12-4; D is uncertain. The V end was cut by 8 bases, the J end by 6 bases, with 11 bases between. CDR3 size: 12 residues. CDR3 sequence: CASEGNGQPQHF. In nucleotides, the CDR3 is TGTGCCAGCGAGGGAAATGGTCAGCCCCAGCATTTT.

The table lists this clonotype with a few counts. The genes are TRBV20-1 and TRBJ2-2; D call uncertain. Germline V gives CDR1 DFQATT, CDR2 SNEGSKA (reference sequence). CDR3 length equals 16 residues. V was trimmed by 1 base and J by 5 bases, leaving 17 bases between them. In nucleotides, the CDR3 is TGCAGTGCTAGAGGTTCCGCTAGGTCTTTAACCGGGGAGCTGTTTTTT. Translated, it gives CSARGSARSLTGELFF.

V usage is TRBV7-2 and J usage is TRBJ2-1, with 9 bases fitting TRBD2. The germline V gene has CDR1 SGHTA and CDR2 FQGNSA. The CDR3 extends over 13 amino acids. Trimming removed 2 bases from V and 10 bases from J; junction bases left unmatched: 3. The CDR3 nucleotides read TGTGCCAGCAGCTTACTAGCGGGGTTCGAGCAGTTCTTC. This encodes CASSLLAGFEQFF.

The CDR3 nucleotides are TGCAGTGCTAAAATCCCTATACCCGGGGTCGGATCCTACAATGAGCAGTTCTTC. As protein: CSAKIPIPGVGSYNEQFF. The rearrangement joins TRBV20-1 to TRBJ2-1; the D gene is possibly TRBD2 (5 bases). CDR1 and CDR2 (germline): DFQATT, SNEGSKA (reference sequence). V lost 4 bases and J 1 base, leaving 23 bases between the germline ends. The CDR3 spans 18 residues.

This rearrangement joins TRBV21-1 to TRBJ1-6; the D call TRBD1 from the table was never checked on the DNA. TRBV21-1 is recorded as a pseudogene. The CDR3 is 15 residues long. CDR3 region: CASSKRRDDNSPLHF. As DNA, the CDR3 is TGTGCCAGCAGCAAAAGGCGGGACGATAATTCACCCCTCCACTTT.

This clonotype was detected only a few times. The chain has TRBV5-1 and TRBJ1-4; D is unresolved. Germline values: CDR1 SGHRS, CDR2 YFSETQ. This CDR3 is built from 15 residues. Trimming pared 1 base from V and 5 bases from J, leaving 12 bases between. CDR3 DNA: TGCGCCAGCAGCTTGATGGCAGGCGTAAATGAAAAACTGTTTTTT. Amino acids: CASSLMAGVNEKLFF.

The rearrangement uses TRBV7-9 and TRBJ2-5; D not resolved. The ends were cut back, 2 bases at V and 1 base at J, with 8 bases in the middle. The CDR3 sequence is 14 residues long. Germline V gene sequence: CDR1 SEHNR, CDR2 FQNEAQ (reference sequence). CDR3 coding DNA: TGTGCCAGCAGCTTATGGTCCGGCCAAGAGACCCAGTACTTC. This translates into CASSLWSGQETQYF. Together with reference TRBV7-9 and TRBJ2-5, the CDR3 gives the full variable domain: DTGVSQNPRHKITKRGQNVTFRCDPISEHNRLYWYRQTLGQGPEFLTYFQNEAQLEKSRLLSDRFSAERPKGSFSTLEIQRTEQGDSAMYLCASSLWSGQETQYFGPGTRLLVL.

The V gene is TRBV19, the J gene TRBJ2-5, with TRBD1 as a possible D gene (6 bases). V was cut by 9 bases and J by 2 bases, with 13 bases left in between. Germline V lookup: CDR1 LNHDA, CDR2 SQIVND (reference sequence). This CDR3 has 13 residues. CDR3 sequence: CASKDRFQETQYF. CDR3 in DNA: TGTGCCAGCAAGGACAGATTTCAAGAGACCCAGTACTTC. The complete variable domain, with remaining parts taken from reference TRBV19 and TRBJ2-5, reads DGGITQSPKYLFRKEGQNVTLSCEQNLNHDAMYWYRQDPGQGLRLIYYSQIVNDFQKGDIAEGYSVSREKKESFPLTVTSAQKNPTAFYLCASKDRFQETQYFGPGTRLLVL.

The rearrangement links TRBV20-1 to TRBJ2-1; D is undetermined. V lost 0 bases and J lost 0, with 9 bases in between. The CDR3 contains 15 residues. The germline V gene has CDR1 DFQATT and CDR2 SNEGSKA (reference sequence). This chain's CDR3 is CSARERIHSYNEQFF. CDR3 nucleotides: TGCAGTGCTAGAGAGCGGATCCACTCCTACAATGAGCAGTTCTTC.